One and the same sample provided the 15 T cell receptor beta chains below, sequenced in a study of read filtering for tumor transcriptome and immune sequencing. From about 400 ng of RNA, a library with molecular barcoded alpha/delta and beta/gamma adaptors was made. TCRdb ran MiXCR on the reads and lists one entry per CDR3 protein. The sample carries approximately 40,000 distinct CDR3 sequences, roughly 13% recorded once. Sequencing used a population of CD138-negative cells sorted from bone marrow. These receptor sequences come from a donor at least 40 years old with multiple myeloma.

In this sample, this clonotype turned up many times. This chain links TRBV19 with TRBJ2-1, with 8 bases lining up with TRBD1. The CDR3 spans 15 residues. Germline V gene lookup returns CDR1 LNHDA and CDR2 SQIVND (reference sequence). V was pared by 3 bases and J by 7 bases, with 8 bases of the junction left unmatched. CDR3 in DNA: TGTGCCAGTAGTATCCAGGGGGCGCTTAGGAATGAGCAGTTCTTC. This sequence encodes CASSIQGALRNEQFF.

Only a few counts were recorded for this clonotype. The chain has TRBV5-1 and TRBJ2-2, with 9 positions matching TRBD1. J gave up 1 base and V 5 bases, and 3 bases lay outside the gene matches. The CDR3 loop spans 15 amino acids. Germline-derived CDR1 and CDR2 are SGHRS and YFSETQ. The CDR3 bases are TGCGCCAGCAGTTCGGACAGGGGGAACACCGGGGAGCTGTTTTTT. It is translated as CASSSDRGNTGELFF.

This clonotype appeared many times. V gene TRBV5-1 combines with J gene TRBJ2-3, with D maybe TRBD2 (6 bases). CDR3 length equals 17 residues. V was cut by 4 bases and J by 1 base, with 19 bases left in between. Looked up from germline, CDR1 is SGHRS and CDR2 is YFSETQ. CDR3 DNA: TGCGCCAGCAGCGAGTCCCCGGGACTCTATCGCACAGATACGCAGTATTTT. This gives the protein CASSESPGLYRTDTQYF.

This clonotype came up many times. The V gene is TRBV27, the J gene TRBJ2-7; 9 bases are a match to TRBD1. V was pared by 2 bases and J by 5 bases, with 7 bases of the junction left unmatched. Germline V gene sequence: CDR1 MNHEY, CDR2 SMNVEV (reference sequence). The CDR3 runs to 15 residues. DNA of the CDR3: TGTGCCAGCAGTTTAGGGGGACAGGGATTCCACGAGCAGTACTTC. It translates to CASSLGGQGFHEQYF.

This clonotype was seen many times. This rearrangement joins TRBV7-9 to TRBJ1-1; 7 bases are shared with TRBD1. Germline trimming cut 6 bases from V and 4 bases from J; bases unmatched to any gene: 11. This CDR3 is built from 15 residues. Per germline, CDR1 SEHNR and CDR2 FQNEAQ (reference sequence). The CDR3 protein is CASRQGGGGSTEAFF. The DNA of the CDR3 is TGTGCCAGCAGGCAAGGAGGGGGCGGGAGCACTGAAGCTTTCTTT.

In its sample, this clonotype was seen a few times. The chain links TRBV5-4 to TRBJ2-2; D remains ambiguous. CDR3 length equals 14 residues. Trimming removed 2 bases at V and 6 bases at J, with 11 bases between. CDR1 and CDR2 from the germline V gene are SGHNT and YYREEE (reference sequence). The CDR3 DNA sequence: TGTGCCAGCAGCTTAGAAAGGAGTCCCGGGGAGCTGTTTTTT. It yields the protein CASSLERSPGELFF.

There are a few counts of this clonotype. The chain combines TRBV7-9 with TRBJ2-3; D tentatively fits TRBD1 or TRBD2 (5 bases each). The CDR3 has 15 amino acids. V lost 7 bases, J lost 2 bases, and 16 bases lay in between. Germline V gene data show CDR1 as SEHNR and CDR2 as FQNEAQ (reference sequence). This CDR3 reads CASNPRGGYTDTQYF. The CDR3 coding sequence is TGTGCCAGCAACCCTCGGGGCGGATACACAGATACGCAGTATTTT.

Ten or more counts support this clonotype. CDR3: CASSRVSSYEQYF. The CDR3 DNA reads as TGTGCCAGCAGCCGAGTTAGCTCCTACGAGCAGTACTTC. The gene calls are TRBV7-8 and TRBJ2-7; no reliable D call. V lost 5 bases, J lost 0 bases, and 8 bases lay in between. CDR1 SGHVS and CDR2 FQNEAQ come from the germline V gene. The CDR3 consists of 13 residues.

This clonotype was recorded at least ten times. J is TRBJ2-6 and V is TRBV15; D uncertain. Germline-derived CDR1 and CDR2 are LNHNV and YYDKDF (reference sequence). This CDR3 is 15 amino acids long. The V end was cut by 0 bases, the J end by 1 base, with 4 bases between. The chain's CDR3 is CATSRDPSGANVLTF. In DNA form, the CDR3 reads TGTGCCACCAGCAGAGATCCGTCTGGGGCCAACGTCCTGACTTTC.

A word on this clonotype: The junction differs from germline at one of its ends, possibly a read error. The V gene is TRBV7-8, the J gene TRBJ2-3; D unresolved. CDR3 length: 15 residues. Per the germline V gene, CDR1 is SGHVS and CDR2 is FQNEAQ. The CDR3 protein is CASSVVLVGTDTQYF. In DNA form, the CDR3 reads TGTGCCAGCAGCGTAGTACTTGTTGGCACAGATACGCAGTACTTT.

This clonotype was seen many times. The chain joins TRBV20-1 to TRBJ2-2, with D possibly being TRBD1 or TRBD2 (5 bases each). The CDR3 consists of 15 residues. The V end lost 1 base, the J end lost 1 base, and 10 bases lay between the germline ends. CDR1 DFQATT and CDR2 SNEGSKA come from the germline V gene (reference sequence). CDR3 bases: TGCAGTGCTAGAGCGGGACGGGGGAACACCGGGGAGCTGTTTTTT. This encodes CSARAGRGNTGELFF.

The sample holds many counts of this clonotype. V is TRBV7-2 and J is TRBJ2-7; 7 bases align to TRBD2. The J segment lost 2 bases and the V segment lost 1 base, leaving 2 bases of the junction unmatched. Germline V gene lookup returns CDR1 SGHTA and CDR2 FQGNSA. This CDR3 is 14 amino acids long. DNA of the CDR3: TGTGCCAGCAGCTTAGAGCGGGGCCCCTACGAGCAGTACTTC. Its translation is CASSLERGPYEQYF.

This clonotype has ten or more counts. The chain employs TRBV5-1 and TRBJ1-5; the D is unclear. V gave up 0 bases and J gave up 6 bases, with 10 bases separating them. This CDR3 spans 14 amino acids. Germline assignment: CDR1 SGHRS and CDR2 YFSETQ. The CDR3 loop is CASSLAGSGQPQHF. DNA of the CDR3: TGCGCCAGCAGCTTGGCTGGGAGCGGTCAGCCCCAGCATTTT.

J is TRBJ1-1 and V is TRBV20-1; 8 bases are a match to TRBD1. CDR3 length: 14 residues. The trim removed 7 bases at V and 3 bases at J, leaving 10 bases unmatched. The germline V gene encodes CDR1 DFQATT and CDR2 SNEGSKA (reference sequence). CDR3 coding DNA: TGCAGTGTCAGAGTATCCAGGGGGCACACTGAAGCTTTCTTT. This encodes CSVRVSRGHTEAFF.

This clonotype was picked up many times. This chain connects TRBV6-2 or TRBV6-3 to TRBJ2-1; 9 bases align to TRBD2. Losses at the gene ends were 2 bases for V and 6 bases for J; bases not matched to a gene: 2. Per germline, CDR1 MNHEY and CDR2 SVGEGT. The CDR3 is 14 amino acids. This chain's CDR3 is CASSYGGRANEQFF. For the CDR3, the DNA is TGTGCCAGCAGTTACGGCGGGAGGGCCAATGAGCAGTTCTTC.